This T cell receptor beta chain is drawn from a study of T-cell reconstitution after alpha-beta-depleted transplantation in children. Comments on this clonotype: A read error is possible here, since a much larger clone lies one base away.

Unique molecular identifiers were incorporated when the TCRbeta library was constructed. TCRdb processed the PCR reads anew with MiXCR; each CDR3 protein has one entry. The sample shows hundreds of thousands of distinct CDR3 sequences, over 15% of them seen only once. Germline CDR1 is DFQATT and CDR2 is SNEGSKA (reference sequence). The CDR3 length is 17 residues. The sequence came from a human donor who donated a stem cell graft to a child with acute myeloid leukemia. Here the sequenced sample was PBMCs from the stem cell graft donor, taken from the stem cell graft. This chain joins TRBV20-1 and TRBJ1-1, with a possible D match to TRBD1 (6 bases). The CDR3 DNA is TGCTGTGCTAGAGCGCGATCGGGGGCCCCTATGGTCACTGAAGCTTTCTTT. This codes for CCARARSGAPMVTEAFF.